These 26 T cell receptor beta chains originate from one sample sequenced in a study of blood T cell repertoires in COVID-19. The repertoire was sequenced with immunoSEQ multiplex PCR; TCRdb's copy has only in-frame clones and lacks some. This sample yields some 320,000 clones, of which 87% are seen a single time; approximately 7.8% belongs to the top ten. The specimen was peripheral blood. The receptors were gathered from a woman aged 45-65 years who had recovered from COVID-19.

This rearrangement joins TRBV24-1 to TRBJ2-7, with a possible D match to TRBD2 (5 bases). Trimming removed 4 bases at V and 2 bases at J, with 20 bases between. The CDR3 sequence is 17 residues long. Germline V gives CDR1 KGHDR, CDR2 SFDVKD. The CDR3 sequence is CATSDKPTGRAPYEQYF. The DNA of the CDR3 is TGTGCCACCAGTGACAAACCCACTGGGCGGGCACCCTACGAGCAGTACTTC.

The V call is TRBV9, the J call TRBJ2-3; D unresolved. Germline assignment: CDR1 SGDLS and CDR2 YYNGEE. Trimming removed 6 bases at V and 3 bases at J, with 11 bases between. The CDR3 runs 13 residues. DNA of the CDR3: TGTGCCAGCAATCTAGTCGGAACAGATACGCAGTATTTT. This encodes CASNLVGTDTQYF.

The J gene is TRBJ2-3, the V gene TRBV7-2; TRBD2 aligns across 8 bases. Germline values: CDR1 SGHTA, CDR2 FQGNSA. The CDR3 length is 14 residues. J was trimmed by 2 bases and V by 4 bases; bases with no gene match: 2. The CDR3 region is CASSSSGLTDTQYF. Here the CDR3 DNA reads TGTGCCAGCAGCTCTAGCGGGCTCACAGATACGCAGTATTTT.

The rearrangement uses TRBV2 and TRBJ2-1, with D perhaps TRBD1 (6 bases). This CDR3 is built from 13 residues. Germline V lookup: CDR1 SNHLY, CDR2 FYNNEI. V was shortened by 6 bases and J by 0 bases, with 6 bases between the two germline ends. The chain's CDR3 is CASRDSSYNEQFF. In nucleotides, the CDR3 is TGTGCCAGCAGGGACAGCTCCTACAATGAGCAGTTCTTC.

This rearrangement joins TRBV6-2 or TRBV6-3 to TRBJ1-1; no clear D gene. The germline V gene has CDR1 MNHEY and CDR2 SVGEGT. Trimming took off 2 bases at V and 6 bases at J, with 7 bases between the two ends. CDR3 length equals 12 residues. Here the CDR3 reads CASSYGGAEAFF. The CDR3 DNA follows: TGTGCCAGCAGTTACGGCGGGGCTGAAGCTTTCTTT.

This clone occurred a few times. The J gene is TRBJ2-3, the V gene TRBV4-3; 16 nucleotides align to TRBD2. Trimming cost V 4 bases and J 3 bases; bases outside gene matches: 7. The CDR3 spans 18 residues. Germline V gene lookup returns CDR1 LGHNA and CDR2 YSLEER. The CDR3 DNA reads as TGCGCCAGCAGCCCGGGACTAGCGGGGGGGCCGGGTACAGATACGCAGTATTTT. Its protein is CASSPGLAGGPGTDTQYF.

This clone was recorded once. The chain links TRBV27 to TRBJ1-2; D is uncertain. Germline V lookup: CDR1 MNHEY, CDR2 SMNVEV (reference sequence). V was cut by 6 bases and J by 5 bases, with 16 bases left in between. The CDR3 sequence is 14 residues long. This chain's CDR3 is CASSRAGNPYGYTF. CDR3 coding DNA: TGTGCCAGCAGCCGAGCCGGGAACCCATATGGCTACACCTTC.

This clone has only a few counts. The chain couples TRBV25-1 to TRBJ2-3; D is possibly TRBD2 (6 bases). This CDR3 region has 14 residues. The germline gives CDR1 MGHDK, CDR2 SYGVNS. The V end lost 6 bases, the J end lost 3 bases, and 13 bases lay between the germline ends. CDR3 nucleotide sequence: TGTGCCAGCAGAGCGGAGGGGTTAACAGATACGCAGTATTTT. This encodes CASRAEGLTDTQYF. The full variable domain, its missing parts supplied by reference TRBV25-1 and TRBJ2-3, is EADIYQTPRYLVIGTGKKITLECSQTMGHDKMYWYQQDPGMELHLIHYSYGVNSTEKGDLSSESTVSRIRTEHFPLTLESARPSHTSQYLCASRAEGLTDTQYFGPGTRLTVL.

In the case of this clone: Other DNA sequences in the same sample also yield this CDR3. The CDR3 protein is CASSYYQGNEQYF. Here the CDR3 DNA reads TGTGCCAGCAGTTACTATCAGGGTAACGAGCAGTACTTC. The chain carries TRBV6-2 or TRBV6-3 and TRBJ2-7, with D possibly being TRBD1 (5 bases). The CDR3 has 13 amino acids. Per the germline V gene, CDR1 is MNHEY and CDR2 is SVGEGT. The V end lost 1 base, the J end lost 5 bases, and 9 bases lay between the germline ends.

The rearrangement uses TRBV11-3 and TRBJ1-1, with 8 bases aligning to TRBD1. CDR1 is SGHNT, CDR2 YENEEA, per germline. The CDR3 loop spans 14 amino acids. V lost 3 bases and J lost 1; bases outside the gene matches: 1. CDR3 sequence: CASSFTGGNTEAFF. CDR3 DNA sequence: TGTGCCAGCAGCTTTACAGGGGGGAACACTGAAGCTTTCTTT. Using reference TRBV11-3 and TRBJ1-1 for the parts outside the CDR3, the full variable domain is EAGVVQSPRYKIIEKKQPVAFWCNPISGHNTLYWYLQNLGQGPELLIRYENEEAVDDSQLPKDRFSAERLKGVDSTLKIQPAELGDSAVYLCASSFTGGNTEAFFGQGTRLTVV.

The CDR3 nucleotides read TGTGCCAGCAGCCAAAACCGGGGTTCTACTGAGCAGTTCTTC. Translating gives CASSQNRGSTEQFF. The rearrangement joins TRBV3-1 (or the pseudogene TRBV3-2) to TRBJ2-1; D may be TRBD2 (5 bases). This CDR3 region has 14 residues. V was clipped by 2 bases and J by 9 bases, with 14 bases between them. CDR1 and CDR2 from the germline V gene are LGHDT and YNNKEL (reference sequence).

DNA for the CDR3: TGTGCCAGCAGCTTTTCATATGAGAGGGCCCACTACGAGCAGTACTTC. It codes for CASSFSYERAHYEQYF. This chain uses TRBV7-2 with TRBJ2-7, with D perhaps TRBD2 (5 bases). With 3 bases removed from V and 3 bases from J, the gap between germline ends came to 18 bases. The CDR3 consists of 16 residues. Germline loops: CDR1 SGHTA, CDR2 FQGNSA. Complete variable domain (other parts from reference TRBV7-2 and TRBJ2-7): GAGVSQSPSNKVTEKGKDVELRCDPISGHTALYWYRQSLGQGLEFLIYFQGNSAPDKSGLPSDRFSAERTGGSVSTLTIQRTQQEDSAVYLCASSFSYERAHYEQYFGPGTRLTVT.

The V gene is TRBV6-2 or TRBV6-3, the J gene TRBJ2-5; 8 bases are a match to TRBD1. The CDR3 is 14 residues long. The ends lost 6 bases at V and 0 bases at J; junction bases unmatched: 3. The germline V gene has CDR1 MNHEY and CDR2 SVGEGT. CDR3 DNA: TGTGCCAGCAGCCAGGGGGCATACCAAGAGACCCAGTACTTC. Protein: CASSQGAYQETQYF.

This chain joins TRBV4-3 and TRBJ2-5, with 9 bases matching TRBD2. The germline gives CDR1 LGHNA, CDR2 YSLEER. Trimming cost V 0 bases and J 4 bases; bases outside gene matches: 3. The CDR3 extends over 15 amino acids. The CDR3 bases are TGCGCCAGCAGCCAAGAGTTGCGGGGGGGAGAGACCCAGTACTTC. It encodes CASSQELRGGETQYF.

The genes are TRBV3-1 (or the pseudogene TRBV3-2) and TRBJ2-2; D is possibly TRBD2 (6 bases). CDR3 length equals 14 residues. Germline loops: CDR1 LGHDT, CDR2 YNNKEL (reference sequence). Trimming removed 1 base at V and 5 bases at J, with 8 bases between. This CDR3 reads CASSQAEGTGELFF. The CDR3 DNA sequence: TGTGCCAGCAGCCAAGCGGAGGGGACCGGGGAGCTGTTTTTT.

The chain links TRBV24-1 to TRBJ2-3, with a weak D call TRBD1 (6 bases). The CDR3 totals 16 residues. V was clipped by 5 bases and J by 1 base, with 15 bases between them. Germline CDR1 KGHDR, CDR2 SFDVKD. CDR3 nucleotide sequence: TGTGCCACCAGTGGACAAGACAGGCCCGGCACAGATACGCAGTATTTT. Protein: CATSGQDRPGTDTQYF.

The rearrangement links TRBV30 to TRBJ1-1, with D hard to call. V lost 3 bases and J lost 3, with 17 bases in between. The germline gives CDR1 GTSNPN, CDR2 SVGIG (reference sequence). The CDR3 is made up of 15 amino acids. The CDR3, as DNA: TGTGCCTGGAGCCTCTTGCTTGGTGGCCACACTGAAGCTTTCTTT. Encoded protein: CAWSLLLGGHTEAFF.

With respect to this clone: Distinct nucleotide sequences in the sample also encode this CDR3. The V and J genes are TRBV28 and TRBJ2-5; D might be TRBD1 (5 bases). Germline V gene sequence: CDR1 MDHEN, CDR2 SYDVKM. Trimming took 5 bases from V and 3 from J, leaving 19 bases between them. The CDR3 sequence is 16 residues long. The chain's CDR3 is CASSPTPGRGKETQYF. CDR3 in DNA: TGTGCCAGCAGTCCTACCCCAGGAAGGGGCAAAGAGACCCAGTACTTC.

This chain links TRBV5-6 with TRBJ1-1; D not resolved. CDR1 SGHDT and CDR2 YYEEEE come from the germline V gene. The V gene lost 1 base and the J gene lost 5 bases, with 6 bases spanning the gap. The CDR3 runs to 12 residues. CDR3 region: CASSLLGTEAFF. The CDR3 DNA is TGTGCCAGCAGCTTGCTCGGGACTGAAGCTTTCTTT.

J is TRBJ2-2 and V is TRBV7-9, with D unresolved. Trimming took 5 bases from V and 0 from J, leaving 16 bases between them. The CDR3 has 17 amino acids. Germline lookup yields CDR1 SEHNR and CDR2 FQNEAQ (reference sequence). The CDR3 spells CASSPRVQFANTGELFF. CDR3 DNA: TGTGCCAGCAGCCCAAGAGTCCAATTCGCGAACACCGGGGAGCTGTTTTTT. The variable domain in full, with the rest retrieved from reference TRBV7-9 and TRBJ2-2, is DTGVSQNPRHKITKRGQNVTFRCDPISEHNRLYWYRQTLGQGPEFLTYFQNEAQLEKSRLLSDRFSAERPKGSFSTLEIQRTEQGDSAMYLCASSPRVQFANTGELFFGEGSRLTVL.

The chain employs TRBV19 and TRBJ2-2, with a tentative D call TRBD2 (6 bases). Germline assignment: CDR1 LNHDA and CDR2 SQIVND (reference sequence). Trimming took off 7 bases at V and 4 bases at J, with 13 bases between the two ends. The CDR3 runs to 14 residues. The CDR3 sequence is CASTPDYFTGELFF. As DNA, the CDR3 is TGTGCCAGTACCCCGGACTACTTCACCGGGGAGCTGTTTTTT.

The chain has TRBV5-1 and TRBJ2-6; no clear D gene. V was pared by 0 bases and J by 2 bases, with 15 bases between. CDR3 size: 18 residues. The V gene's germline CDR1 is SGHRS and CDR2 YFSETQ. Here the CDR3 DNA reads TGCGCCAGCAGCTTGGAAATAATACTGCGAGCTGGGGCCAACGTCCTGACTTTC. Encoded protein: CASSLEIILRAGANVLTF.

V usage is TRBV7-6 and J usage is TRBJ1-2, with 8 bases identical to TRBD1. The J segment lost 5 bases and the V segment lost 5 bases, leaving 7 bases of the junction unmatched. This CDR3 has 14 residues. In germline, CDR1 is SGHVS, CDR2 FNYEAQ. The CDR3 here is CASSKQGDGYGYTF. The DNA for the CDR3 is TGTGCCAGCAGCAAACAGGGGGACGGGTATGGCTACACCTTC.

The genes are TRBV18 and TRBJ2-3; D is possibly TRBD1 (6 bases). This CDR3 region has 15 residues. The ends were cut back, 3 bases at V and 1 base at J, with 11 bases in the middle. CDR1 is KGHSH and CDR2 is LQKENI in the germline V gene. CDR3 amino acids: CASSPQRQGTDTQYF. The DNA of the CDR3 is TGTGCCAGCTCACCCCAACGACAGGGCACAGATACGCAGTATTTT.

The chain is built from TRBV27 and TRBJ2-7; TRBD1 matches 11 bases. Germline V lookup: CDR1 MNHEY, CDR2 SMNVEV (reference sequence). The CDR3 extends over 15 amino acids. J gave up 4 bases and V 2 bases, and 4 bases lay outside the gene matches. The DNA for the CDR3 is TGTGCCAGCAGTTTAAAAGGGACAGGGGGTTACGAGCAGTACTTC. This translates into CASSLKGTGGYEQYF.

This rearrangement joins TRBV11-1 to TRBJ2-2; perhaps TRBD1 as D (5 bases). Trimming removed 5 bases at V and 6 bases at J, with 13 bases between. Germline V lookup: CDR1 SGHAT, CDR2 FQDESV (reference sequence). The CDR3 is 14 residues long. CDR3 protein: CASSLNRWSGELFF. DNA of the CDR3: TGTGCCAGCAGCCTCAACAGGTGGTCCGGGGAGCTGTTTTTT.